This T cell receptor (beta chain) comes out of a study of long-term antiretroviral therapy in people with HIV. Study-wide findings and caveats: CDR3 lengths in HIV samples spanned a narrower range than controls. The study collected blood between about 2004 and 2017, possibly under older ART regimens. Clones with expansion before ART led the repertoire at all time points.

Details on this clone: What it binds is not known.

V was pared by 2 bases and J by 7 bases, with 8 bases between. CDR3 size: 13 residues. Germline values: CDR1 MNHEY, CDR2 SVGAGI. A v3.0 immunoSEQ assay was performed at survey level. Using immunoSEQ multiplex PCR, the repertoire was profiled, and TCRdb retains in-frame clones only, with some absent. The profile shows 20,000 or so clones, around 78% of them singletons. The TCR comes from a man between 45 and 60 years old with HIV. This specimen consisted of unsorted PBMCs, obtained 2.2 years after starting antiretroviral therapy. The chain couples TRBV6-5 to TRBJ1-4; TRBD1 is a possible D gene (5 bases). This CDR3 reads CASSYRGGEKLFF. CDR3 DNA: TGTGCCAGCAGTTACAGGGGTGGTGAAAAACTGTTTTTT.